This T cell receptor (delta chain) was retrieved from a study of gamma-delta T cells after stem cell transplantation. In its sample, this clone ranks as medium-sized. TCRdb re-analyzed the RT-PCR reads via CATT. Here the sample spans 2,200 or so delta-chain clones, approximately 3.8% being singletons. Germline CDR1 reads GEAIGNYY; CDR2 reads EKD. V trimming: 5 bases; J trimming: 0 bases; junction bases outside the gene matches: 15. The CDR3 is 18 residues long. V usage is TRDV2 and J usage is TRDJ1; 9 nucleotides line up with TRDD3. This clonotype was obtained from a human donor. It is not recorded whose cells these are; they may come from a transplant donor. Specimen: gamma-delta T cells. The CDR3 is CACVKLGERGLDTDKLIF. The CDR3, as DNA: TGTGCCTGTGTCAAACTGGGGGAACGGGGTCTGGACACCGATAAACTCATCTTT.